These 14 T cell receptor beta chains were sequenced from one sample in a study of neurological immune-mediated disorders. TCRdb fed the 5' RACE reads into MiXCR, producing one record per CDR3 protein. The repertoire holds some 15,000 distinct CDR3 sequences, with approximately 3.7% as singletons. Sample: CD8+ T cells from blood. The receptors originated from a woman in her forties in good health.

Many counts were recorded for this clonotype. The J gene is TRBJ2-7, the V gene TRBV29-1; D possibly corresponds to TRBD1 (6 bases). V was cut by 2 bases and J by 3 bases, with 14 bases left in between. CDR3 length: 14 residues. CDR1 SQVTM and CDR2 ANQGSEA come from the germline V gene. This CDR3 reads CSVENRDDGYEQYF. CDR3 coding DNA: TGCAGCGTTGAAAACAGGGACGATGGCTACGAGCAGTACTTC.

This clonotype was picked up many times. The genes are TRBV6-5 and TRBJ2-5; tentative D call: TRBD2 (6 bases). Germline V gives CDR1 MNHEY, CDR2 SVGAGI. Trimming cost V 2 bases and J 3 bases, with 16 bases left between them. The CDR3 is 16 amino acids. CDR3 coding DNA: TGTGCCAGCAGTTACGGGGGGATCGGGGGTAAAGAGACCCAGTACTTC. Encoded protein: CASSYGGIGGKETQYF.

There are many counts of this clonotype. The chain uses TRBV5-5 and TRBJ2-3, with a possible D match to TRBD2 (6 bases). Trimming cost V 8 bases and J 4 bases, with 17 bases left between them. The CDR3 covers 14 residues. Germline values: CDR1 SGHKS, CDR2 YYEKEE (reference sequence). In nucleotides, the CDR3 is TGTGCCAGTCGTGGGGGAGGTGTCCCAGATACGCAGTATTTT. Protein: CASRGGGVPDTQYF. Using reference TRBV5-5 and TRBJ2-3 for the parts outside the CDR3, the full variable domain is DAGVTQSPTHLIKTRGQQVTLRCSPISGHKSVSWYQQVLGQGPQFIFQYYEKEERGRGNFPDRFSARQFPNYSSELNVNALLLGDSALYLCASRGGGVPDTQYFGPGTRLTVL.

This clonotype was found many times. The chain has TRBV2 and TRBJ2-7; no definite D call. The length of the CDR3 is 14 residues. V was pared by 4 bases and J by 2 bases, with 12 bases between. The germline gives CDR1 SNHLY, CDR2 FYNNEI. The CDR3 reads CASSGTDDTYEQYF. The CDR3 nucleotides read TGTGCCAGCAGTGGGACCGACGACACCTACGAGCAGTACTTC.

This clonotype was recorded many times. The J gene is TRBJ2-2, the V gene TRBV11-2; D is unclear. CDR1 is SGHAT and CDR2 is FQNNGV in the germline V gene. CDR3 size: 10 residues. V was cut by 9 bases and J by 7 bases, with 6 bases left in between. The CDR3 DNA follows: TGTGCCAGGTCGGGCGGGGAGCTGTTTTTT. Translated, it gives CARSGGELFF.

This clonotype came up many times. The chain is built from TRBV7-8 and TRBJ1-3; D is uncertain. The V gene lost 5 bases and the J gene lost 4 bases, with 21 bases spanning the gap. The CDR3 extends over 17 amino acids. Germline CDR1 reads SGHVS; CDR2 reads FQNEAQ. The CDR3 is CASSGQTRGSAGNTIYF. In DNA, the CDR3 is TGTGCCAGCAGCGGGCAAACAAGAGGGTCCGCCGGAAACACCATATATTTT.

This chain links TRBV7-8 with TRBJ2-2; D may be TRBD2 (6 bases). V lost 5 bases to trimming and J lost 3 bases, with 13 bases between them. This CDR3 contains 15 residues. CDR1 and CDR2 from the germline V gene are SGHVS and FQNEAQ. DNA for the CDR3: TGTGCCAGCAGCGCCCGGGCGGGGTACACCGGGGAGCTGTTTTTT. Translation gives CASSARAGYTGELFF.

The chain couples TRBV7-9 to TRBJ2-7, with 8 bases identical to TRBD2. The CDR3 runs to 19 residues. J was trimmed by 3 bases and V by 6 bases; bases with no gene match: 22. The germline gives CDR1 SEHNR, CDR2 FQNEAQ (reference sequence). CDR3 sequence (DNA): TGTGCCAGCAGTCTCCGTACCATCGGGAGCGGGAGAGGTCTCTACGAGCAGTACTTC. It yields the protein CASSLRTIGSGRGLYEQYF.

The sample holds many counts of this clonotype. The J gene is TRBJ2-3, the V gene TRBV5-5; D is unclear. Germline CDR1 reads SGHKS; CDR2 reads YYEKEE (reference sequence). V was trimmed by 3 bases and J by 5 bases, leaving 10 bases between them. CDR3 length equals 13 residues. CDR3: CASSWARVDTQYF. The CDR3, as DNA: TGTGCCAGCAGCTGGGCTAGGGTAGATACGCAGTATTTT.

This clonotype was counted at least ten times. For the CDR3, the DNA is TGCGCCAGCAGCTTGGACGACAGGAGAGTTTCCTACGAGCAGTACTTC. As protein: CASSLDDRRVSYEQYF. The rearrangement uses TRBV5-1 and TRBJ2-7, with D tentatively TRBD1 (6 bases). Deletions cut 0 bases from V and 1 base from J, with 14 bases between. The CDR3 spans 16 residues. Germline V gene data show CDR1 as SGHRS and CDR2 as YFSETQ.

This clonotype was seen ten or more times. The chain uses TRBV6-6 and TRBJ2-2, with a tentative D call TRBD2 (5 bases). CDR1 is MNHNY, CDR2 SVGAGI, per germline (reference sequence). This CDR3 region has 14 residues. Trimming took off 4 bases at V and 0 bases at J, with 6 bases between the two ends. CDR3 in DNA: TGTGCCAGCAGTTGGAGGCCGAACACCGGGGAGCTGTTTTTT. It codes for CASSWRPNTGELFF.

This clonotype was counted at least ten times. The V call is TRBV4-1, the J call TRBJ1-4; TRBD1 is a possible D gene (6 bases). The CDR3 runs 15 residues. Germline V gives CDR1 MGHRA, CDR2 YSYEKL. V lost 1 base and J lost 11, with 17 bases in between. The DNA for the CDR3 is TGCGCCAGCAGCCAAGTCGGGCAGGGGATGTGGAAACTGTTTTTT. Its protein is CASSQVGQGMWKLFF.

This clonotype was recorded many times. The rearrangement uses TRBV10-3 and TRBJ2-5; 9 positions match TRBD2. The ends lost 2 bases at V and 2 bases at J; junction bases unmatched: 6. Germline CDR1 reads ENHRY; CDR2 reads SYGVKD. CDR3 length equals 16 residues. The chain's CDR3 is CAISEGGRAIQETQYF. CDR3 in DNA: TGTGCCATCAGTGAGGGCGGGAGGGCCATTCAAGAGACCCAGTACTTC.

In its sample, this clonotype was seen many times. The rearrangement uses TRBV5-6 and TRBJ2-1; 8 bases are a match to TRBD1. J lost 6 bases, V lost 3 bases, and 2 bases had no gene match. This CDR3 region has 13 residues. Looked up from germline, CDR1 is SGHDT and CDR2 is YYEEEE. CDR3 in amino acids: CASSWDRSNEQFF. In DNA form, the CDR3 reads TGTGCCAGCAGCTGGGACAGGAGCAATGAGCAGTTCTTC.